Below, 29 T cell receptor beta chains from the same sample are listed, as sequenced in a study of identical twins. Each CDR3 protein gets one entry after TCRdb re-called the 5' RACE reads with MiXCR. The sample consists of 650,000 to 800,000 distinct CDR3 sequences, 8.6% of them appearing once. These same data were also listed under a study on yellow fever vaccine responses in identical twins.

The sequenced sample was PBMCs. Receptors originate from a woman aged 18-30 years in good health.

A few counts support this clonotype. J is TRBJ2-5 and V is TRBV20-1; perhaps TRBD2 as D (5 bases). The germline CDR1 and CDR2 sequences are DFQATT and SNEGSKA (reference sequence). The CDR3 spans 13 residues. V lost 1 base to trimming and J lost 5 bases, with 11 bases between them. The CDR3 loop reads CSARVWERETQYF. CDR3 coding DNA: TGCAGTGCTAGAGTCTGGGAGCGGGAGACCCAGTACTTC.

This clonotype appeared a few times. The V call is TRBV5-1, the J call TRBJ2-7; D possibly corresponds to TRBD2 (6 bases). Germline CDR1 reads SGHRS; CDR2 reads YFSETQ. With 1 base removed from V and 6 bases from J, the gap between germline ends came to 14 bases. The CDR3 sequence is 14 residues long. Here the CDR3 reads CASSLTGGLLEQYF. The CDR3, as DNA: TGCGCCAGCAGCTTGACCGGGGGATTACTCGAGCAGTACTTC.

This clonotype was counted a few times. V and J are TRBV5-1 and TRBJ2-2; D is unresolved. Trimming left V 3 bases short and J 1 base short, with 7 bases between. The CDR3 consists of 14 residues. CDR1 is SGHRS, CDR2 YFSETQ, per germline. Here the CDR3 reads CASSSKVNTGELFF. The CDR3 DNA sequence: TGCGCCAGCAGCTCAAAAGTGAACACCGGGGAGCTGTTTTTT.

As regards this clonotype: One junction end does not reproduce the germline sequence, and a read error may be involved. V and J are TRBV4-3 and TRBJ1-6; 8 bases align to TRBD1. Germline V gene lookup returns CDR1 LGHNA and CDR2 YSLEER. This CDR3 is 14 amino acids long. CDR3 coding DNA: TGCGCCTGCAGCCAAGGACAGGGAGGCTCACCCCTCCACTTT. This translates into CACSQGQGGSPLHF.

V usage is TRBV18 and J usage is TRBJ1-2; 7 bases are shared with TRBD1. Germline CDR1 reads KGHSH; CDR2 reads LQKENI. J lost 8 bases, V lost 3 bases, and 3 bases had no gene match. The CDR3 totals 12 residues. The CDR3 DNA reads TGTGCCAGCTCACCCGGGACAGAAGGCTACACCTTC. Amino acid sequence: CASSPGTEGYTF.

V gene TRBV6-1 combines with J gene TRBJ2-6; 7 bases line up with TRBD1. V gave up 8 bases and J gave up 2 bases; unmatched junction bases: 6. There are 15 residues in the CDR3. Germline CDR1 is MNHNS and CDR2 is SASEGT. The CDR3 region has the DNA TGTGCCAGCCAGGGGACAGTCGCTGGGGCCAACGTCCTGACTTTC. It yields the protein CASQGTVAGANVLTF.

The chain carries TRBV29-1 and TRBJ2-3, with 7 positions matching TRBD1. The CDR3 runs 13 residues. J lost 4 bases, V lost 2 bases, and 3 bases had no gene match. Germline V gene sequence: CDR1 SQVTM, CDR2 ANQGSEA. CDR3: CSVETGEADTQYF. The CDR3 DNA sequence: TGCAGCGTTGAAACAGGGGAAGCAGATACGCAGTATTTT.

Ten or more counts support this clonotype. The rearrangement uses TRBV10-2 and TRBJ2-7, with a weak D call TRBD2 (5 bases). Germline-derived CDR1 and CDR2 are WSHSY and SAAADI. The CDR3 contains 15 residues. V dropped 0 bases and J dropped 0 bases, with 9 bases sitting between them. The CDR3 DNA reads as TGCGCCAGCAGTGAGTCGAGAGGGTACTCCTACGAGCAGTACTTC. Amino acid sequence: CASSESRGYSYEQYF.

The table lists this clonotype with many counts. V is TRBV5-1 and J is TRBJ2-2, with D perhaps TRBD1 (6 bases). Trimming shortened V by 1 base and J by 5 bases, and 12 bases separated the two germline ends. Per the germline V gene, CDR1 is SGHRS and CDR2 is YFSETQ. The CDR3 runs 15 residues. The CDR3 DNA sequence: TGCGCCAGCAGCTTGTCACAGGGCCGTACCGGGGAGCTGTTTTTT. This gives the protein CASSLSQGRTGELFF.

V and J are TRBV7-2 and TRBJ2-2; D is unresolved. V was trimmed by 6 bases and J by 4 bases, leaving 15 bases between them. CDR1 and CDR2 (germline): SGHTA, FQGNSA. CDR3 length: 15 amino acids. CDR3 residues: CASRPRNSRTGELFF. For the CDR3, the DNA is TGTGCCAGCAGACCGAGAAATTCCCGCACCGGGGAGCTGTTTTTT.

This clonotype showed up many times. The chain combines TRBV29-1 with TRBJ2-7, with 7 bases identical to TRBD2. The CDR3 is 12 amino acids. Germline V lookup: CDR1 SQVTM, CDR2 ANQGSEA. V lost 3 bases and J lost 6; bases outside the gene matches: 5. CDR3 loop: CSVDAGVGEQYF. DNA for the CDR3: TGCAGCGTTGATGCGGGGGTAGGCGAGCAGTACTTC.

This clonotype has only a few counts. This chain connects TRBV20-1 to TRBJ2-1; TRBD2 is a possible D gene (6 bases). CDR1 is DFQATT and CDR2 is SNEGSKA in the germline V gene (reference sequence). V lost 2 bases, J lost 7 bases, and 18 bases lay in between. The CDR3 consists of 15 residues. CDR3 amino acids: CSARPSKTSLNEQFF. CDR3 nucleotides: TGCAGTGCTAGACCCTCAAAGACTAGTTTGAATGAGCAGTTCTTC.

This clonotype has ten or more counts. The chain uses TRBV5-1 and TRBJ2-1, with D unresolved. The V and J ends lost 5 bases and 2 bases respectively, with 11 bases between them. There are 14 residues in the CDR3. Germline lookup yields CDR1 SGHRS and CDR2 YFSETQ. DNA of the CDR3: TGCGCCAGCAGTCTAGATGTGACCTACAATGAGCAGTTCTTC. This sequence encodes CASSLDVTYNEQFF.

This clonotype was counted at least ten times. The chain joins TRBV12-3 or TRBV12-4 to TRBJ2-2, with D possibly matching TRBD2 (5 bases). The CDR3 spans 14 residues. Trimming shortened V by 7 bases and J by 0 bases, and 9 bases separated the two germline ends. The CDR3 nucleotides are TGTGCCAGCAAGCGGCTTTCGAACACCGGGGAGCTGTTTTTT. Its protein is CASKRLSNTGELFF.

The V gene is TRBV10-3, the J gene TRBJ2-7, with 12 positions matching TRBD2. The trim removed 2 bases at V and 6 bases at J, leaving 5 bases unmatched. This CDR3 comprises 15 residues. Germline lookup yields CDR1 ENHRY and CDR2 SYGVKD. Written as DNA, the CDR3 is TGTGCCATCAGTGAGGAACTAGCGGGAGGTGGCGAGCAGTACTTC. It specifies CAISEELAGGGEQYF.

This clonotype was observed at least ten times. CDR3 in amino acids: CASSPGGHSTDTQYF. In nucleotides, the CDR3 is TGTGCCAGCAGCCCCGGGGGCCATAGCACAGATACGCAGTATTTT. The V gene is TRBV28, the J gene TRBJ2-3, with D perhaps assigned TRBD1 or TRBD2 (6 bases each). The CDR3 length is 15 residues. Germline V lookup: CDR1 MDHEN, CDR2 SYDVKM. With 6 bases removed from V and 0 bases from J, the gap between germline ends came to 13 bases.

This clonotype has at least ten counts. V gene TRBV12-3 or TRBV12-4 combines with J gene TRBJ2-7, with D unclear. CDR3 length: 11 amino acids. Trimming took 3 bases from V and 5 from J, leaving 5 bases between them. CDR3 coding DNA: TGTGCCAGCAGTTTCCATAACGAGCAGTACTTC. Translation: CASSFHNEQYF.

This clonotype was recorded many times. J is TRBJ2-1 and V is TRBV6-1, with TRBD2 as a possible D gene (5 bases). The germline V gene has CDR1 MNHNS and CDR2 SASEGT. With 10 bases removed from V and 7 bases from J, the gap between germline ends came to 23 bases. This CDR3 comprises 15 residues. CDR3 bases: TGTGCCACCTTAATCCCTAGGGCGGGTCTAAATGAGCAGTTCTTC. It specifies CATLIPRAGLNEQFF.

There are a few counts of this clonotype. The CDR3 bases are TGTGCCAGCAGTTGGGATGCCGGGACGGAACCCTACGAGCAGTACTTC. This codes for CASSWDAGTEPYEQYF. The chain employs TRBV27 and TRBJ2-7; D is possibly TRBD1 or TRBD2 (5 bases each). CDR3 size: 16 residues. Trimming shortened V by 4 bases and J by 2 bases, and 18 bases separated the two germline ends. Per germline, CDR1 MNHEY and CDR2 SMNVEV (reference sequence).

This clonotype was seen a handful of times. A much larger clonotype is one base distant, so this may be a read error. This chain connects TRBV6-4 to TRBJ2-2; 8 bases match TRBD1. V lost 6 bases and J lost 1; bases outside the gene matches: 4. This CDR3 spans 15 amino acids. Germline V gene lookup returns CDR1 MRHNA and CDR2 SNTAGT. The CDR3 reads CASRPGQGNTGELFF. The CDR3 bases are TGTGCCAGCAGACCCGGACAGGGGAACACCGGGGAGCTGTTTTTT.

This clonotype was detected only a few times. This CDR3 is CASSTGASGNQPQHF. DNA of the CDR3: TGCGCCAGCAGCACGGGGGCATCTGGCAATCAGCCCCAGCATTTT. This rearrangement joins TRBV5-1 to TRBJ1-5, with a possible D match to TRBD1 (6 bases). The V gene's germline CDR1 is SGHRS and CDR2 YFSETQ. With 4 bases removed from V and 2 bases from J, the gap between germline ends came to 13 bases. The CDR3 has 15 residues.

The gene calls are TRBV7-2 and TRBJ2-1; D possibly corresponds to TRBD2 (6 bases). This CDR3 contains 15 residues. The V and J ends lost 5 bases and 6 bases respectively, with 17 bases between them. Germline CDR1 is SGHTA and CDR2 is FQGNSA. CDR3 coding DNA: TGTGCCAGCAGCCCCACGGGACTGAACTTCAATGAGCAGTTCTTC. This sequence encodes CASSPTGLNFNEQFF.

The sample holds a few counts of this clonotype. The rearrangement links TRBV7-2 to TRBJ1-1; TRBD1 might be the D (5 bases). V was clipped by 1 base and J by 4 bases, with 13 bases between them. Germline CDR1 is SGHTA and CDR2 is FQGNSA. The CDR3 totals 15 residues. CDR3 nucleotide sequence: TGTGCCAGCAGCTTAGGGGTGCGGGGGAGCACTGAAGCTTTCTTT. This encodes CASSLGVRGSTEAFF.

For the CDR3, the DNA is TGCAGTGCTAGAGATCGCGCACAGGGGATACAGCCCCAGCATTTT. Translation gives CSARDRAQGIQPQHF. The chain carries TRBV20-1 and TRBJ1-5, with 7 bases matching TRBD1. V gave up 0 bases and J gave up 7 bases; unmatched junction bases: 9. CDR3 length: 15 residues. Germline V CDR1 and CDR2: DFQATT, SNEGSKA (reference sequence).

The V gene is TRBV2, the J gene TRBJ2-2; D is possibly TRBD1 or TRBD2 (5 bases each). The CDR3 sequence is 14 residues long. The V end was cut by 6 bases, the J end by 5 bases, with 13 bases between. Looked up from germline, CDR1 is SNHLY and CDR2 is FYNNEI. CDR3 coding DNA: TGTGCCAGCAGCTCCCGGGGCGGGACCGGGGAGCTGTTTTTT. Protein sequence: CASSSRGGTGELFF.

This clonotype was observed a handful of times. The rearrangement uses TRBV5-1 and TRBJ1-4, with TRBD1 as a possible D gene (6 bases). The germline gives CDR1 SGHRS, CDR2 YFSETQ. CDR3 length: 15 residues. V gave up 0 bases and J gave up 8 bases, with 14 bases separating them. CDR3 protein: CASSLGRGSAEKLFF. The CDR3 bases are TGCGCCAGCAGCTTGGGCAGGGGATCGGCCGAAAAACTGTTTTTT.

This clonotype appeared a few times. The V and J genes are TRBV4-2 and TRBJ2-5, with a weak D call TRBD2 (6 bases). V lost 0 bases to trimming and J lost 2 bases, with 10 bases between them. The CDR3 extends over 15 amino acids. From germline, CDR1 is LGHNA and CDR2 YNFKEQ. DNA of the CDR3: TGTGCCAGCAGCCAAGATACGACTAGTCAAGAGACCCAGTACTTC. Its translation: CASSQDTTSQETQYF.

This clonotype was counted between two and nine times. V gene TRBV29-1 combines with J gene TRBJ2-2, with D perhaps TRBD1 (7 bases). Germline assignment: CDR1 SQVTM and CDR2 ANQGSEA. With 2 bases removed from V and 0 bases from J, the gap between germline ends came to 28 bases. The CDR3 length is 21 residues. The CDR3 DNA is TGCAGCGTTGAATTAACAGGGGACTTATCCAAAACTCTTTCGAACACCGGGGAGCTGTTTTTT. Its protein is CSVELTGDLSKTLSNTGELFF.

This clonotype was seen ten or more times. The rearrangement uses TRBV3-1 and TRBJ2-3; 8 bases match TRBD2. With 1 base clipped from V and 3 bases from J, the junction kept 3 bases outside the gene matches. The CDR3 runs 15 residues. CDR1 LGHDT and CDR2 YNNKEL come from the germline V gene (reference sequence). The CDR3, as DNA: TGTGCCAGCAGCCAAGCGGGGGGGGGAACAGATACGCAGTATTTT. It codes for CASSQAGGGTDTQYF.